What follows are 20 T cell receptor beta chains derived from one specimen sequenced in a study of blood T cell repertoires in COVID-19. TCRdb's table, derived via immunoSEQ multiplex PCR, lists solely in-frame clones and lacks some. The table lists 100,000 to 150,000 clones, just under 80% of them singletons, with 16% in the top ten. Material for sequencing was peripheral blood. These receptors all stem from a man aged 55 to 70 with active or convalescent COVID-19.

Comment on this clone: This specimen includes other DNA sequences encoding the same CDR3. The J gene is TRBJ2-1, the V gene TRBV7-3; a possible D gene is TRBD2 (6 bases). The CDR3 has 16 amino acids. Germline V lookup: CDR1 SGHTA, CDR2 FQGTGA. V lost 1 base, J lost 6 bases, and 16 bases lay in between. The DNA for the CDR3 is TGTGCCAGCAGCTTAAACCCCGCCGGGGGTCCCAATGAGCAGTTCTTC. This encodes CASSLNPAGGPNEQFF.

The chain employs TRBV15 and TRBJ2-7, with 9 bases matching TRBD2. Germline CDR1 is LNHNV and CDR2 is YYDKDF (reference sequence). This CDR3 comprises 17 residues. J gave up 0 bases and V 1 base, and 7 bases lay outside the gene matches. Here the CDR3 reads CATSRVISAGGSYEQYF. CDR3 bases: TGTGCCACCAGCAGAGTGATCTCAGCGGGAGGCTCCTACGAGCAGTACTTC.

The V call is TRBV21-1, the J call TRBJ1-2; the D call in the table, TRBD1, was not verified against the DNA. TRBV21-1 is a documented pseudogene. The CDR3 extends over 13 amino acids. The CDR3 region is CASSKGARGGYTF. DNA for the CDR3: TGTGCCAGCAGCAAAGGGGCCAGGGGAGGCTACACCTTC.

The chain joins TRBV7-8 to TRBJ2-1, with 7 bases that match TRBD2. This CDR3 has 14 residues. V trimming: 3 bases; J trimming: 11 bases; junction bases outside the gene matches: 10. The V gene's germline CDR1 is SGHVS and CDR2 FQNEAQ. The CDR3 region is CASSLAGEGAKQFF. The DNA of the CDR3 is TGTGCCAGCAGCTTGGCGGGAGAGGGCGCGAAGCAGTTCTTC.

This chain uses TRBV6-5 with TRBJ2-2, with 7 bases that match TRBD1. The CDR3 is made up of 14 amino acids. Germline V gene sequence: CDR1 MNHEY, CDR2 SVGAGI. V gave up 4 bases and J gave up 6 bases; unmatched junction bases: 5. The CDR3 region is CASSFRQGAGELFF. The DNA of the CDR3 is TGTGCCAGCAGTTTCCGACAGGGCGCCGGGGAGCTGTTTTTT.

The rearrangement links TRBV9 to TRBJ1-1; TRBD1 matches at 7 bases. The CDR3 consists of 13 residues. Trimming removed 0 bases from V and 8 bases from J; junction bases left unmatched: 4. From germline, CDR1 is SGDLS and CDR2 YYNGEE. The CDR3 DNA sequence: TGTGCCAGCAGCGTAGCTACGACAGGGGAAGCTTTCTTT. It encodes CASSVATTGEAFF.

For the CDR3, the DNA is TGCGCCAGCAGCCCGGGAGGGGACACTGAAGCTTTCTTT. Translated, it gives CASSPGGDTEAFF. The rearrangement links TRBV5-1 to TRBJ1-1; TRBD1 might be the D (5 bases). V was pared by 4 bases and J by 3 bases, with 10 bases between. The CDR3 has 13 residues. Germline V gene sequence: CDR1 SGHRS, CDR2 YFSETQ.

CDR3 sequence: CASSPGTSASGANVLTF. CDR3 in DNA: TGTGCCAGCTCACCGGGGACTAGCGCCTCTGGGGCCAACGTCCTGACTTTC. The V call is TRBV18, the J call TRBJ2-6, with TRBD2 matching 10 bases. V lost 3 bases, J lost 0 bases, and 2 bases stayed unmatched. Germline CDR1 is KGHSH and CDR2 is LQKENI. CDR3 length: 17 residues.

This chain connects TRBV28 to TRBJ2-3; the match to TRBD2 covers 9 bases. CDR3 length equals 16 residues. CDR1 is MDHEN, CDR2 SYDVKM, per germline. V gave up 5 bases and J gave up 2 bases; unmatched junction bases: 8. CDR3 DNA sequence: TGTGCCAGCAGTCCCCGGCTAGCGGGGTACACAGATACGCAGTATTTT. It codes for CASSPRLAGYTDTQYF. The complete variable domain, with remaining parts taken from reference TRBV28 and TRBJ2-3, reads DVKVTQSSRYLVKRTGEKVFLECVQDMDHENMFWYRQDPGLGLRLIYFSYDVKMKEKGDIPEGYSVSREKKERFSLILESASTNQTSMYLCASSPRLAGYTDTQYFGPGTRLTVL.

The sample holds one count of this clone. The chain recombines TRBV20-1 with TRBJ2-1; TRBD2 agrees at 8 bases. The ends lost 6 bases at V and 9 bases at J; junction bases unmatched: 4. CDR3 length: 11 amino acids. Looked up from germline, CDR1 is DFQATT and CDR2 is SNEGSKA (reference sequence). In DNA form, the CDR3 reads TGCAGTGCCCCCGGGAGGGGTGAGCAGTTCTTC. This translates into CSAPGRGEQFF.

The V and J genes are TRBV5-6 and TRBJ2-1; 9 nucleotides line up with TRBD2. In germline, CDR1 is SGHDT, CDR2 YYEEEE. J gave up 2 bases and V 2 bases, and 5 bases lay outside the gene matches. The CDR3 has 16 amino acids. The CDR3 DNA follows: TGTGCCAGCAGCTTTGCGGGAGGGCCCACCTACAATGAGCAGTTCTTC. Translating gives CASSFAGGPTYNEQFF.

The CDR3 loop reads CASSYSSSGVTDTQYF. In DNA form, the CDR3 reads TGTGCCAGCAGTTACTCGTCTAGCGGGGTCACAGATACGCAGTATTTT. The rearrangement links TRBV6-5 to TRBJ2-3, with 9 bases matching TRBD2. Germline V gene sequence: CDR1 MNHEY, CDR2 SVGAGI. This CDR3 comprises 16 residues. With V trimmed by 0 bases and J by 2 bases, 3 bases remained unmatched.

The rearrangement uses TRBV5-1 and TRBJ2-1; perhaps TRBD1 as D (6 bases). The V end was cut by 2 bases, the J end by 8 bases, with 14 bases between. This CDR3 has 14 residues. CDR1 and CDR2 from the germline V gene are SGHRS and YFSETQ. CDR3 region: CASSLGTGKDEQFF. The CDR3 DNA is TGCGCCAGCAGCTTAGGAACAGGGAAGGATGAGCAGTTCTTC. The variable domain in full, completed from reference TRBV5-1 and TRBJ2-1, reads KAGVTQTPRYLIKTRGQQVTLSCSPISGHRSVSWYQQTPGQGLQFLFEYFSETQRNKGNFPGRFSGRQFSNSRSEMNVSTLELGDSALYLCASSLGTGKDEQFFGPGTRLTVL.

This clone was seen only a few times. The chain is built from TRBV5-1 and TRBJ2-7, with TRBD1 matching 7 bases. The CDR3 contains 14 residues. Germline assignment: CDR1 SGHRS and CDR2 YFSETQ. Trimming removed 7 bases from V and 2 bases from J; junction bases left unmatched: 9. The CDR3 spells CASYPGDRAYEQYF. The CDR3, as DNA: TGCGCCAGCTACCCCGGGGACAGAGCCTACGAGCAGTACTTC.

The CDR3 reads CASSRGLAGGPGANVLTF. CDR3 nucleotides: TGTGCCAGCAGCCGGGGACTAGCGGGAGGGCCTGGGGCCAACGTCCTGACTTTC. The rearrangement links TRBV3-1 (or the pseudogene TRBV3-2) to TRBJ2-6; TRBD2 agrees at 16 bases. J lost 2 bases, V lost 4 bases, and 2 bases had no gene match. CDR1 and CDR2 from the germline V gene are LGHDT and YNNKEL (reference sequence). The CDR3 runs to 18 residues.

In DNA form, the CDR3 reads TGTGCCAGCATCAGGCAGGGGACTGAAGCTTTCTTT. Translating gives CASIRQGTEAFF. V gene TRBV28 combines with J gene TRBJ1-1; a possible D gene is TRBD1 (6 bases). Germline-derived CDR1 and CDR2 are MDHEN and SYDVKM. Trimming pared 7 bases from V and 5 bases from J, leaving 11 bases between. The CDR3 is 12 amino acids.

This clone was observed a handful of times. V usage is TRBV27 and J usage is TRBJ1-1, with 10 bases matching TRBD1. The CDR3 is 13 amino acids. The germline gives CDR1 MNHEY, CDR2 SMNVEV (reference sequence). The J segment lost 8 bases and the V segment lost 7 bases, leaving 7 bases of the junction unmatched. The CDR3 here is CASKTGTGVEAFF. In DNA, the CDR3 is TGTGCCAGCAAAACCGGGACAGGGGTAGAAGCTTTCTTT.

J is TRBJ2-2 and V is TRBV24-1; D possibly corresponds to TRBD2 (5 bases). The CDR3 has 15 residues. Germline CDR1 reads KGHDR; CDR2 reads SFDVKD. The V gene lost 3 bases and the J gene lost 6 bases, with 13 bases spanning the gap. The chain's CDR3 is CATSDPRTLAGELFF. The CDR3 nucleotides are TGTGCCACCAGTGATCCTCGGACTCTAGCCGGGGAGCTGTTTTTT.

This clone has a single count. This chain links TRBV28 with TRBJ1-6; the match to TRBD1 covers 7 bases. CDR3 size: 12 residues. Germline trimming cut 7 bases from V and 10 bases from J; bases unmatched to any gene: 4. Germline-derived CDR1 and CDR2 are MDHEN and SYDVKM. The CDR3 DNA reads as TGTGCCAGCACCTACAGGGGCTCACCCCTCCACTTT. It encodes CASTYRGSPLHF.

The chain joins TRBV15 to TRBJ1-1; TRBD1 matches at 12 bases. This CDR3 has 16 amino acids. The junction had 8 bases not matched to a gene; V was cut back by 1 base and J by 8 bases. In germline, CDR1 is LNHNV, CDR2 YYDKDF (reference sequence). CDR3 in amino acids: CATSRGPGTGGREAFF. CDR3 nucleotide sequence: TGTGCCACCAGCAGAGGTCCCGGGACAGGGGGCCGGGAAGCTTTCTTT.